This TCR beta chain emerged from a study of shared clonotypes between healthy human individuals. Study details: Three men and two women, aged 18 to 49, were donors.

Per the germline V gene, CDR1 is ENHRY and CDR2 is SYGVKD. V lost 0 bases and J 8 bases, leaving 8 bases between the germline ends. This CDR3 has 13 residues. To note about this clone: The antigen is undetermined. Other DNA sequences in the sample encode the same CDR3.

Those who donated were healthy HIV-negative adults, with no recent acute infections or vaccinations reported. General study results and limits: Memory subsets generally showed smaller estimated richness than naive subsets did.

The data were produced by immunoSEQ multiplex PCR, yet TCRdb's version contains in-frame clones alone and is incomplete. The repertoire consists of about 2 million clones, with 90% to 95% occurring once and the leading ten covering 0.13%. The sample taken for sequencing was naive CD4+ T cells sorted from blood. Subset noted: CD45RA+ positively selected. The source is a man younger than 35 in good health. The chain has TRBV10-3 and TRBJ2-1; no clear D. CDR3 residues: CAISESALHEQFF. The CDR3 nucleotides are TGTGCCATCAGTGAGTCGGCCCTGCATGAGCAGTTCTTC.